The 11 T cell receptor beta chains reported below all come from one sample, sequenced in a study of blood T cell repertoires in COVID-19. The repertoire was sequenced with immunoSEQ multiplex PCR; TCRdb's copy has only in-frame clones and lacks some. The profile shows 200,000 to 300,000 clones, roughly 86% of them singletons. Source material: PBMCs or T cells enriched from blood (not recorded which). These receptors all stem from a woman in her thirties or forties with acute COVID-19.

The chain has TRBV27 and TRBJ2-7; weak D call: TRBD1 (5 bases). V was pared by 0 bases and J by 4 bases, with 10 bases between. The CDR3 has 14 residues. Germline CDR1 is MNHEY and CDR2 is SMNVEV (reference sequence). The CDR3 here is CASSLSPSGYEQYF. CDR3 coding DNA: TGTGCCAGCAGTTTATCCCCCTCAGGGTACGAGCAGTACTTC.

The chain couples TRBV14 to TRBJ2-7; TRBD2 matches at 11 bases. The CDR3 has 15 amino acids. Germline-derived CDR1 and CDR2 are SGHDN and FVKESK. V trimming: 1 base; J trimming: 4 bases; junction bases outside the gene matches: 3. CDR3 DNA: TGTGCCAGCAGCCAAGCGTCTAGCGGGAGGTACGAGCAGTACTTC. Protein product: CASSQASSGRYEQYF.

The chain uses TRBV5-1 and TRBJ2-1; 10 bases are shared with TRBD2. CDR3 size: 15 residues. Trimming cost V 1 base and J 8 bases; bases outside gene matches: 6. Germline-derived CDR1 and CDR2 are SGHRS and YFSETQ. The CDR3 nucleotides are TGCGCCAGCAGCTTGTTGTCTAGCGGGAGTCATGAGCAGTTCTTC. Protein: CASSLLSSGSHEQFF.

The gene calls are TRBV7-2 and TRBJ2-7; 9 bases match TRBD2. The germline gives CDR1 SGHTA, CDR2 FQGNSA. CDR3 length: 15 residues. The trim removed 5 bases at V and 4 bases at J, leaving 9 bases unmatched. CDR3 in DNA: TGTGCCAGCAGCGCTAGCGGGACTAGTGCATACGAGCAGTACTTC. Protein sequence: CASSASGTSAYEQYF.

The rearrangement uses TRBV7-8 and TRBJ2-7; 8 bases line up with TRBD2. This CDR3 is 16 amino acids long. Germline values: CDR1 SGHVS, CDR2 FQNEAQ. V was clipped by 2 bases and J by 4 bases; unmatched bases: 10. The CDR3 is CASSLTRLAHQYEQYF. CDR3 DNA sequence: TGTGCCAGCAGCTTAACCCGACTAGCGCACCAGTACGAGCAGTACTTC.

This clone was seen only once. J is TRBJ2-1 and V is TRBV7-5; the D call TRBD2 from the table was never checked on the DNA. TRBV7-5 is deemed a pseudogene. This CDR3 has 18 amino acids. Here the CDR3 reads CARNSGERTSGRDNEQFF. In nucleotides, the CDR3 is TGTGCCAGAAACTCTGGGGAAAGGACTAGCGGGAGGGACAATGAGCAGTTCTTC.

V usage is TRBV5-6 and J usage is TRBJ2-7; 7 bases line up with TRBD1. J gave up 3 bases and V 9 bases, and 9 bases lay outside the gene matches. CDR3 size: 13 residues. CDR1 SGHDT and CDR2 YYEEEE come from the germline V gene. As DNA, the CDR3 is TGTGCCACTCGACAGGGAGTCAGCTACGAGCAGTACTTC. Translated: CATRQGVSYEQYF.

V is TRBV6-6 and J is TRBJ2-2; TRBD2 matches 7 bases. V lost 1 base, J lost 7 bases, and 9 bases stayed unmatched. CDR1 is MNHNY and CDR2 is SVGAGI in the germline V gene (reference sequence). This CDR3 contains 16 residues. CDR3 sequence: CASSYYGGSGGGELFF. The DNA for the CDR3 is TGTGCCAGCAGTTACTATGGCGGGAGTGGGGGCGGGGAGCTGTTTTTT.

This clone was observed a single time. This chain joins TRBV5-1 and TRBJ2-1; 14 bases fit TRBD2. V lost 2 bases and J lost 6; bases outside the gene matches: 4. Germline V CDR1 and CDR2: SGHRS, YFSETQ. The CDR3 is made up of 16 amino acids. In DNA, the CDR3 is TGCGCCAGCAGCTTCAAGGGACTAGCGGGAGTCAATGAGCAGTTCTTC. Its protein is CASSFKGLAGVNEQFF.

This clone has ten or more counts. The J gene is TRBJ1-5, the V gene TRBV19, with 7 bases lining up with TRBD1. The CDR3 consists of 14 residues. V shed 5 bases, J shed 7 bases, and the junction held 8 bases outside the gene matches. Germline-derived CDR1 and CDR2 are LNHDA and SQIVND (reference sequence). The CDR3 spells CASSVQQGYQPQHF. The CDR3 DNA sequence: TGTGCCAGTAGTGTACAACAGGGGTACCAGCCCCAGCATTTT.

This clone showed up just once. This chain joins TRBV27 and TRBJ1-5, with D possibly TRBD1 on 6 matching bases. V lost 2 bases and J lost 4, with 9 bases in between. Germline loops: CDR1 MNHEY, CDR2 SMNVEV (reference sequence). The CDR3 consists of 14 residues. Written as DNA, the CDR3 is TGTGCCAGCAGTTTAGAGGGGGTAAATCAGCCCCAGCATTTT. It specifies CASSLEGVNQPQHF.